The clone carrying this T cell receptor beta chain was observed a single time. These data come from a study of blood T cell repertoires in COVID-19. Study-wide background: The samples span acute and convalescent COVID-19 from the United States, Italy and Spain. In each case, the material was cDNA or gDNA derived from T cells, B-cell-depleted T cells, or PBMCs.

The authors' processing: Reference gene primer amplification gave estimated nucleated cell counts. Data came from immunoSEQ multiplex PCR; TCRdb stores just in-frame clones and leaves some out. V and J calls and clone size are those listed in that table; D and trimming were worked out from the DNA. The sample contains about 310,000 clones, more than 75% of which appear only once. The length of the CDR3 is 14 residues. In germline, CDR1 is KGHSH, CDR2 LQKENI. With V trimmed by 6 bases and J by 2 bases, 5 bases remained unmatched. V is TRBV18 and J is TRBJ1-1, with 8 bases identical to TRBD1. The source is a woman aged 45-60 years who had recovered from COVID-19. Specimen: peripheral blood. CDR3 DNA sequence: TGTGCCAGCTCTCCGGACAGGGCCAACACTGAAGCTTTCTTT. Its protein product is CASSPDRANTEAFF.